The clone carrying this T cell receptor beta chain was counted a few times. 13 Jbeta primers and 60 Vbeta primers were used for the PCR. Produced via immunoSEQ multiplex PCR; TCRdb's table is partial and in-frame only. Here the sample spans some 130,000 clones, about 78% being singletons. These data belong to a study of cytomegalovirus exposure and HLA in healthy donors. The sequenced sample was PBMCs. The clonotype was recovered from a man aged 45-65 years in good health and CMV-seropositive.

The CDR3 loop reads CSARVRGELFF. CDR3 nucleotides: TGCAGTGCTAGAGTCAGGGGGGAGCTGTTTTTT. The chain combines TRBV20-1 with TRBJ2-2, with D unclear. V lost 1 base to trimming and J lost 8 bases, with 5 bases between them. CDR1 and CDR2 from the germline V gene are DFQATT and SNEGSKA (reference sequence). This CDR3 comprises 11 residues.